This T cell receptor (beta chain) was identified in a study of beta chain features in type 1 diabetes. Study findings and constraints: Whether HLA type affects TCRB rearrangement stayed undetermined in the present work.

Germline lookup yields CDR1 MNHEY and CDR2 SMNVEV (reference sequence). This CDR3 has 13 amino acids. The ends lost 8 bases at V and 8 bases at J; junction bases unmatched: 6. Expressed TCRB transcripts were sequenced after all isolated RNA was converted to cDNA. Libraries were prepared by immunoSEQ multiplex PCR; TCRdb keeps only in-frame clonotypes and omits some of them. The sample shows a few hundred thousand clones, around 26% of them seen only once. Points on this clone: Its antigen remains unknown.

The sequence was collected from a man aged 30-40 years in good health. The material sequenced was central memory CD4+ T cells from blood. This chain joins TRBV27 and TRBJ2-1; TRBD2 aligns across 10 bases. CDR3 DNA sequence: TGTGCCAGCCGAGTGCTAGCGGGAGATGAGCAGTTCTTC. Protein product: CASRVLAGDEQFF.